This TCR beta chain derives from a study of glioma-infiltrating T cells after dendritic cell vaccination. The overall study: Monocyte-derived dendritic cells, cultured seven days with IL-4 and GM-CSF, were pulsed with autologous tumor lysate.

Germline V lookup: CDR1 MNHNY, CDR2 SVGAGI (reference sequence). The germline V and J ends were trimmed by 5 bases and 0 bases, with 8 bases remaining between them. The CDR3 has 14 amino acids. Primers: 60 V beta forward and 13 J beta reverse. Libraries were prepared by immunoSEQ multiplex PCR; TCRdb keeps only in-frame clonotypes and omits some of them. The sample has 3,000 to 4,000 clones; around 93% are singletons. Sequencing was performed on blood, taken before dendritic cell vaccination. V gene TRBV6-6 combines with J gene TRBJ1-3, with D uncertain. The origin of this receptor is a human donor with glioblastoma. Written as DNA, the CDR3 is TGTGCCAGCAGTGACACCCCCTCTGGAAACACCATATATTTT. It yields the protein CASSDTPSGNTIYF.